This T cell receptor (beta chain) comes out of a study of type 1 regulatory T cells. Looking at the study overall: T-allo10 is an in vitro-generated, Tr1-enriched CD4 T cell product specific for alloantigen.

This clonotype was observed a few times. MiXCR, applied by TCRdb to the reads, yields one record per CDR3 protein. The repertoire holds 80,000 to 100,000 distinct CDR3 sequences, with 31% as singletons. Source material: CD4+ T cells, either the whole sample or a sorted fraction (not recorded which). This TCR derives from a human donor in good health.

In DNA, the CDR3 is TGTGCCAGCTCACCACAGAAGCGGAGCTCCTACAATGAGCAGTTCTTC. Protein product: CASSPQKRSSYNEQFF. The chain carries TRBV18 and TRBJ2-1; possibly TRBD2 for D (5 bases). The CDR3 runs to 16 residues. Germline-derived CDR1 and CDR2 are KGHSH and LQKENI. V lost 1 base, J lost 0 bases, and 10 bases lay in between.